Included here is one TCR beta chain sequence, with context. The sample originates from a study of T cell responses to AZD1222 COVID-19 vaccine. Assay used: immunoSEQ multiplex PCR; TCRdb lists only in-frame clones, some missing. The data hold about 120,000 clones, with 85% to 95% observed a single time. This specimen consisted of peripheral blood, obtained 28 days after the second AZD1222 dose. The receptor's source is an adult who received the AZD1222 COVID-19 vaccine.

Written as DNA, the CDR3 is TGTGCCAGCAGTTACGGGTTCGGGTACGAGCAGTACTTC. As protein: CASSYGFGYEQYF. The V and J genes are TRBV6-2 or TRBV6-3 and TRBJ2-7; no clear D. Germline CDR1 reads MNHEY; CDR2 reads SVGEGT. With 2 bases removed from V and 4 bases from J, the gap between germline ends came to 9 bases. This CDR3 is built from 13 residues.